Listed here is a single T cell receptor beta chain. The protocol was immunoSEQ multiplex PCR, while the TCRdb copy is restricted to in-frame clones and leaves out a portion. The sample records some 70,000 clones, over 75% being singletons. These data originate in a study of cytotoxic CD8 clonotypes in ibrutinib-treated CLL. CDR3 size: 16 residues. The germline gives CDR1 SGHRS, CDR2 YFSETQ. Trimming took 5 bases from V and 4 from J; bases not matched to a gene: 13. Sample: PBMCs, taken after 12 months of ibrutinib treatment. This sequence was found in a human donor with chronic lymphocytic leukemia. The V call is TRBV5-1, the J call TRBJ2-7; the match to TRBD2 covers 9 bases. The chain's CDR3 is CASSLDIAGAGYEQYF. The CDR3 DNA reads TGCGCCAGCAGTTTAGATATAGCGGGAGCGGGTTACGAGCAGTACTTC.